Included here is one TCR beta chain sequence, with context. What it recognizes is unknown. For the second PCR, which ran for about 6 to 11 cycles, a sample-barcoded 5' primer and a J-beta primer mix were used. With 12 random nucleotides, a template-switch adaptor tagged each individual cDNA molecule. Each CDR3 protein gets one entry after TCRdb re-called the 5' RACE reads with MiXCR. The table lists 600,000 to 900,000 distinct CDR3 sequences, roughly 24% of them singletons. The sample belongs to a study of blood T cells in healthy people across ages. General study points: Naive and antigen-experienced cells were not separated, limiting conclusive comparison. Aged donors had fewer naive CD4+ cells and lower diversity than long-lived donors.

RNA extraction gave at least 5 micrograms of total RNA per sample. Looked up from germline, CDR1 is SGHRS and CDR2 is YFSETQ. V was clipped by 0 bases and J by 4 bases, with 13 bases between them. The CDR3 is 15 amino acids. These data were likewise used in another study, on T cells of mothers and their children.

The chain combines TRBV5-1 with TRBJ2-5; weak D call: TRBD1 (6 bases). Sequenced material: blood. This TCR was recovered from a boy aged 5-17 years in good health. The chain's CDR3 is CASSLDQGKGETQYF. The CDR3 DNA sequence: TGCGCCAGCAGCTTGGACCAGGGGAAAGGAGAGACCCAGTACTTC.